The source of this TCR beta chain is a study of blood T cell repertoires in COVID-19. Across the study: Sources were T cells, B-cell-depleted T cells, or PBMCs; the material itself was cDNA or gDNA.

Only in-frame clones appear in the TCRdb table, and some are missing; sequencing was by immunoSEQ multiplex PCR. The data hold about 200,000 clones, with roughly 87% observed a single time. The V gene's germline CDR1 is SGDLS and CDR2 YYNGEE. The CDR3 has 16 residues. With 1 base removed from V and 1 base from J, the gap between germline ends came to 12 bases. The receptor was derived from a man between 60 and 75 years old with active or convalescent COVID-19. The chain joins TRBV9 to TRBJ2-1; TRBD2 is a possible D gene (6 bases). The sample comprised peripheral blood. The CDR3 coding sequence is TGTGCCAGCAGCGTACGGGGGACTGATTCCTACAATGAGCAGTTCTTC. It is translated as CASSVRGTDSYNEQFF. Based on the CDR3 plus reference TRBV9 and TRBJ2-1, the full variable domain is DSGVTQTPKHLITATGQRVTLRCSPRSGDLSVYWYQQSLDQGLQFLIQYYNGEERAKGNILERFSAQQFPDLHSELNLSSLELGDSALYFCASSVRGTDSYNEQFFGPGTRLTVL.